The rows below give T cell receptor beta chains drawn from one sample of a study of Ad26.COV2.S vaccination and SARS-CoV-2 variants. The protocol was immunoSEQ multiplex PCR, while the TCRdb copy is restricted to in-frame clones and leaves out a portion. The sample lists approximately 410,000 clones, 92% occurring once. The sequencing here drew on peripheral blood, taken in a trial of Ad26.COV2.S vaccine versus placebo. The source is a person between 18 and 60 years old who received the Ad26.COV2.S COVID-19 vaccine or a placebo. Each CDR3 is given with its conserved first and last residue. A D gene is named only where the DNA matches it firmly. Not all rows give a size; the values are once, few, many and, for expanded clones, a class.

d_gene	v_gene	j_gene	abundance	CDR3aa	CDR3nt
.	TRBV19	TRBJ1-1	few	CASSNPRFGANRTEAFF	TGTGCCAGTAGTAACCCCCGTTTCGGGGCTAATCGTACTGAAGCTTTCTTT
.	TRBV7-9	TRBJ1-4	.	CASSLGRNEKLFF	TGTGCCAGCAGCCTTGGGCGTAATGAAAAACTGTTTTTT
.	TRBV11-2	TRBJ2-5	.	CASSVGGKGTQYF	TGTGCCAGCAGCGTAGGCGGAAAAGGGACCCAGTACTTC
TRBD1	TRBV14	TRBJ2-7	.	CASSRTPGQGGYEQYF	TGTGCCAGCAGCCGGACCCCCGGACAGGGGGGCTACGAGCAGTACTTC
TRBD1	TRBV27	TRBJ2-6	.	CASSSIRQGPGANVLTF	TGTGCCAGCAGCTCCATCCGACAGGGCCCTGGGGCCAACGTCCTGACTTTC
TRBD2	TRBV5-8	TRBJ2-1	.	CASRGGGPSSYNEQFF	TGTGCCAGCAGAGGCGGGGGGCCTAGCTCCTACAATGAGCAGTTCTTC
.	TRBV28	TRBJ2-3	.	CASGLSGSRTDTQYF	TGTGCCAGCGGTTTATCCGGGTCTAGGACAGATACGCAGTATTTT
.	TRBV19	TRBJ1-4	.	CASSIVDGYSEKLFF	TGTGCCAGTAGTATAGTTGACGGTTACAGTGAAAAACTGTTTTTT
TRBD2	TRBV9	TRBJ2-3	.	CASSVAIERGGDTQYF	TGTGCCAGCAGCGTAGCAATTGAGCGGGGTGGAGATACGCAGTATTTT
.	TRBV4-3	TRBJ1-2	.	CASSQGGRLGYGYTF	TGCGCCAGCAGCCAAGGAGGGAGACTCGGGTATGGCTACACCTTC
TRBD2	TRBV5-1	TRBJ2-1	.	CASSKGGLAGYNEQFF	TGCGCCAGCAGCAAAGGGGGGCTAGCGGGGTACAATGAGCAGTTCTTC
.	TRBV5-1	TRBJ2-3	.	CASVWGFTFTDTQYF	TGCGCCAGCGTATGGGGATTTACATTCACAGATACGCAGTATTTT
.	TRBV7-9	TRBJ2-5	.	CASSAKETQYF	TGTGCCAGCAGCGCAAAAGAGACCCAGTACTTC
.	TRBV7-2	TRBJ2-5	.	CASSSQETQYF	TGTGCCAGCAGCTCACAAGAGACCCAGTACTTC
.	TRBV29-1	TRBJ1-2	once	CSGGSIYGYTF	TGCAGCGGGGGCAGTATCTATGGCTACACCTTC
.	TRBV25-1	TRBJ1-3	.	CASSQGPGNTIYF	TGTGCCAGCAGTCAGGGGCCTGGAAACACCATATATTTT
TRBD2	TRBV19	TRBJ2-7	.	CASSIRGGGSHYEQYF	TGTGCCAGTAGTATAAGGGGCGGGGGGAGCCACTACGAGCAGTACTTC